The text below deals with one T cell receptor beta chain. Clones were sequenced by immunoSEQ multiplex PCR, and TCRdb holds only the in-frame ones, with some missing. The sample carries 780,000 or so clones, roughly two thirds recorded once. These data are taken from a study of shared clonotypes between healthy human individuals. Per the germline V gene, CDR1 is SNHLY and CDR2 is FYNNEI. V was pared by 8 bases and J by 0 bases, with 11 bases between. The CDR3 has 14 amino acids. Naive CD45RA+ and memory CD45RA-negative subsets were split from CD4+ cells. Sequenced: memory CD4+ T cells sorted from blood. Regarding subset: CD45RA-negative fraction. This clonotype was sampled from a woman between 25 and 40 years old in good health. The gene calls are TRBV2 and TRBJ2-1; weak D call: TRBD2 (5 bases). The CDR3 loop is CASGSASSYNEQFF. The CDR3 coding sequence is TGTGCCAGCGGGAGCGCGAGCTCCTACAATGAGCAGTTCTTC.